These 31 T cell receptor beta chains were all obtained from the same sample, sequenced in a study of T cells in narcolepsy. Sequencing was performed with immunoSEQ multiplex PCR; in TCRdb, only in-frame clones are kept and a portion is missing. The repertoire consists of approximately 30,000 clones, with under 85% occurring once and the leading ten covering roughly 1.2%. Sequences were obtained from CD45RA- memory CD4+ T cells from PBMCs. Receptors were obtained from a human donor with narcolepsy.

The chain carries TRBV11-3 and TRBJ2-1, with D unresolved. The germline V and J ends were trimmed by 3 bases and 5 bases, with 8 bases remaining between them. Germline V gene data show CDR1 as SGHNT and CDR2 as YENEEA. The CDR3 loop spans 13 amino acids. CDR3 coding DNA: TGTGCCAGCAGCTTGACTCACGACAATGAGCAGTTCTTC. Its protein is CASSLTHDNEQFF.

This clone appeared once. The rearrangement links TRBV10-3 to TRBJ2-3; D possibly corresponds to TRBD1 (5 bases). The CDR3 has 17 amino acids. Germline V gives CDR1 ENHRY, CDR2 SYGVKD. V was pared by 3 bases and J by 5 bases, with 21 bases between. For the CDR3, the DNA is TGTGCCATCAGTGACCAGACAGACCCGACCAGGCTAGATACGCAGTATTTT. It encodes CAISDQTDPTRLDTQYF.

The chain employs TRBV5-1 and TRBJ2-3; D might be TRBD1 (5 bases). The CDR3 is made up of 14 amino acids. Between the trimmed V and J ends, which lost 0 bases and 6 bases, there was a span of 11 bases. From germline, CDR1 is SGHRS and CDR2 YFSETQ. The CDR3 is CASSLGGAGDTQYF. CDR3 DNA: TGCGCCAGCAGCTTGGGTGGGGCAGGCGATACGCAGTATTTT.

The chain is built from TRBV9 and TRBJ2-7, with 10 bases identical to TRBD2. Germline CDR1 and CDR2: SGDLS and YYNGEE. The trim removed 3 bases at V and 6 bases at J, leaving 6 bases unmatched. The CDR3 consists of 14 residues. The CDR3 coding sequence is TGTGCCAGCAGCGCCTCCGGGACTAGCGTCGAGCAGTACTTC. It specifies CASSASGTSVEQYF. Drawing the rest from reference TRBV9 and TRBJ2-7, the complete variable domain is DSGVTQTPKHLITATGQRVTLRCSPRSGDLSVYWYQQSLDQGLQFLIQYYNGEERAKGNILERFSAQQFPDLHSELNLSSLELGDSALYFCASSASGTSVEQYFGPGTRLTVT.

V usage is TRBV7-3 and J usage is TRBJ2-3; 8 positions agree with TRBD2. Unmatched junction bases numbered 6, after V lost 4 bases and J lost 6 bases. Germline CDR1 reads SGHTA; CDR2 reads FQGTGA. The length of the CDR3 is 14 residues. DNA of the CDR3: TGTGCCAGCAGCTACGGGGGGGCCCTGGATACGCAGTATTTT. This gives the protein CASSYGGALDTQYF.

This sequence joins TRBV6-5 and TRBJ2-4; D remains ambiguous. Trimming removed 6 bases at V and 0 bases at J, with 12 bases between. CDR1 is MNHEY, CDR2 SVGAGI, per germline. CDR3 length equals 15 residues. The CDR3 spells CASRATTLAKNIQYF. Here the CDR3 DNA reads TGTGCCAGCAGAGCAACAACCCTAGCCAAAAACATTCAGTACTTC.

V usage is TRBV18 and J usage is TRBJ2-2; 8 bases map to TRBD2. V shed 0 bases, J shed 3 bases, and the junction held 3 bases outside the gene matches. The CDR3 is 16 residues long. The germline gives CDR1 KGHSH, CDR2 LQKENI. CDR3 amino acids: CASSPPSGGYTGELFF. Here the CDR3 DNA reads TGTGCCAGCTCACCACCCAGCGGGGGCTACACCGGGGAGCTGTTTTTT.

This clone is deemed medium-sized. This chain joins TRBV5-4 and TRBJ1-5; 7 bases are shared with TRBD1. This CDR3 has 15 residues. Germline loops: CDR1 SGHNT, CDR2 YYREEE (reference sequence). V shed 0 bases and J 4 bases; nucleotides not matched to a gene: 4. The CDR3 reads CASSLDRGQNQPQHF. CDR3 nucleotide sequence: TGTGCCAGCAGCTTGGACAGGGGACAGAATCAGCCCCAGCATTTT.

The V call is TRBV19, the J call TRBJ1-5; D not resolved. Germline V lookup: CDR1 LNHDA, CDR2 SQIVND (reference sequence). CDR3 length: 13 residues. V lost 8 bases to trimming and J lost 6 bases, with 14 bases between them. The CDR3 loop is CASGGVPGQPQHF. The CDR3, as DNA: TGTGCCAGTGGCGGGGTACCAGGTCAGCCCCAGCATTTT.

In its sample, this clone was seen a few times. The chain couples TRBV7-2 to TRBJ1-5, with TRBD1 matching over 7 bases. Looked up from germline, CDR1 is SGHTA and CDR2 is FQGNSA. The CDR3 is 16 amino acids. V gave up 1 base and J gave up 2 bases; unmatched junction bases: 5. The DNA of the CDR3 is TGTGCCAGCAGCTTAGAGACAGGGATGCGCAATCAGCCCCAGCATTTT. Protein sequence: CASSLETGMRNQPQHF.

The V gene is TRBV9, the J gene TRBJ1-1; D gene unclear. From germline, CDR1 is SGDLS and CDR2 YYNGEE. The CDR3 is 16 residues long. V was cut by 0 bases and J by 0 bases, with 12 bases left in between. CDR3 DNA sequence: TGTGCCAGCAGCGTAGGTAATGGAGCTCTGAACACTGAAGCTTTCTTT. Its protein is CASSVGNGALNTEAFF.

The J gene is TRBJ1-2, the V gene TRBV5-1; D might be TRBD1 (5 bases). The V gene's germline CDR1 is SGHRS and CDR2 YFSETQ. This CDR3 has 13 residues. The V gene lost 5 bases and the J gene lost 4 bases, with 12 bases spanning the gap. CDR3 coding DNA: TGCGCCAGCAGTGAGGGGTTCAGCTATGGCTACACCTTC. Its protein product is CASSEGFSYGYTF. Full variable domain (remainder filled in from reference TRBV5-1 and TRBJ1-2): KAGVTQTPRYLIKTRGQQVTLSCSPISGHRSVSWYQQTPGQGLQFLFEYFSETQRNKGNFPGRFSGRQFSNSRSEMNVSTLELGDSALYLCASSEGFSYGYTFGSGTRLTVV.

This clone was seen a handful of times. The chain has TRBV19 and TRBJ1-3, with D unclear. Trimming shortened V by 7 bases and J by 4 bases, and 17 bases separated the two germline ends. From germline, CDR1 is LNHDA and CDR2 SQIVND (reference sequence). This CDR3 has 15 amino acids. CDR3 nucleotide sequence: TGTGCCAGTAACCAAGGGCGGACGTGGGGAAACACCATATATTTT. The encoded protein is CASNQGRTWGNTIYF.

The chain joins TRBV30 to TRBJ2-3, with 8 positions matching TRBD2. The length of the CDR3 is 15 residues. J gave up 3 bases and V 6 bases, and 11 bases lay outside the gene matches. CDR1 GTSNPN and CDR2 SVGIG come from the germline V gene (reference sequence). CDR3 nucleotide sequence: TGTGCCTGCCCCTCAGGAGCGGGGGTAACAGATACGCAGTATTTT. Protein: CACPSGAGVTDTQYF.

J is TRBJ1-1 and V is TRBV4-1; TRBD1 is a possible D gene (5 bases). This CDR3 is 19 amino acids long. V was trimmed by 0 bases and J by 2 bases, leaving 22 bases between them. The germline V gene encodes CDR1 MGHRA and CDR2 YSYEKL. In DNA form, the CDR3 reads TGCGCCAGCAGCCAAGACGGTCCGGGACGGCCTAACTTAAACACTGAAGCTTTCTTT. It specifies CASSQDGPGRPNLNTEAFF.

The rearrangement links TRBV6-4 to TRBJ2-3, with D perhaps matching TRBD2 (6 bases). This CDR3 is 14 amino acids long. Germline CDR1 reads MRHNA; CDR2 reads SNTAGT. V dropped 3 bases and J dropped 0 bases, with 7 bases sitting between them. The CDR3 here is CASSEGLSTDTQYF. In DNA, the CDR3 is TGTGCCAGCAGTGAGGGACTCAGCACAGATACGCAGTATTTT.

The CDR3 DNA sequence: TGTGCCAGCGGGAGGGACAGGAACTATGGCTACACCTTC. It encodes CASGRDRNYGYTF. This rearrangement joins TRBV2 to TRBJ1-2; TRBD1 agrees at 8 bases. Looked up from germline, CDR1 is SNHLY and CDR2 is FYNNEI. Trimming took 8 bases from V and 2 from J; bases not matched to a gene: 4. This CDR3 contains 13 residues.

In this sample, this clone turned up once. This sequence joins TRBV19 and TRBJ1-1; 11 nucleotides line up with TRBD1. The V and J ends lost 4 bases and 4 bases, in that order; junction bases with no gene match: 8. Germline values: CDR1 LNHDA, CDR2 SQIVND (reference sequence). This CDR3 has 16 residues. Here the CDR3 reads CASSRGQGGMGTEAFF. The CDR3 region has the DNA TGTGCCAGTAGTAGGGGACAGGGGGGAATGGGCACTGAAGCTTTCTTT.

This clone was seen a few times. The rearrangement links TRBV5-6 to TRBJ1-6; D unresolved. Deletions cut 2 bases from V and 8 bases from J, with 5 bases between. Germline V lookup: CDR1 SGHDT, CDR2 YYEEEE. This CDR3 is 12 amino acids long. CDR3 sequence reads: CASSFGYSPLHF. The CDR3, as DNA: TGTGCCAGCAGCTTTGGGTATTCACCCCTCCACTTT.

The J gene is TRBJ2-1, the V gene TRBV28; D is possibly TRBD1 (6 bases). The CDR3 totals 18 residues. Trimming cost V 4 bases and J 0 bases, with 19 bases left between them. Germline V CDR1 and CDR2: MDHEN, SYDVKM. CDR3 residues: CASSSWTDLNSSYNEQFF. CDR3 DNA: TGTGCCAGCAGTTCTTGGACAGATCTAAACAGCTCCTACAATGAGCAGTTCTTC.

The V and J genes are TRBV9 and TRBJ1-1; 8 bases fit TRBD1. After removal of 0 bases from V and 7 bases from J, the junction contained 2 bases not matched to a gene. The CDR3 extends over 13 amino acids. Germline-derived CDR1 and CDR2 are SGDLS and YYNGEE. In DNA, the CDR3 is TGTGCCAGCAGCGTAGTTGGGACAGGTGAAGCTTTCTTT. This encodes CASSVVGTGEAFF.

This clone was found once. This chain's CDR3 is CASSVDQGGGSDTQYF. In DNA, the CDR3 is TGTGCCAGCAGCGTAGATCAGGGGGGCGGCTCAGATACGCAGTATTTT. The chain joins TRBV9 to TRBJ2-3, with D perhaps TRBD1 (7 bases). Germline CDR1 is SGDLS and CDR2 is YYNGEE. V was trimmed by 0 bases and J by 4 bases, leaving 15 bases between them. The CDR3 runs to 16 residues.

Written as DNA, the CDR3 is TGTGCCAGCAGCTTGGAGGGAGATACGCAGTATTTT. This encodes CASSLEGDTQYF. V usage is TRBV5-4 and J usage is TRBJ2-3, with D hard to call. The germline CDR1 and CDR2 sequences are SGHNT and YYREEE (reference sequence). This CDR3 comprises 12 residues. Trimming removed 0 bases from V and 5 bases from J, with 4 bases in between. Full variable domain (outside the CDR3, taken from reference TRBV5-4 and TRBJ2-3): ETGVTQSPTHLIKTRGQQVTLRCSSQSGHNTVSWYQQALGQGPQFIFQYYREEENGRGNFPPRFSGLQFPNYSSELNVNALELDDSALYLCASSLEGDTQYFGPGTRLTVL.

The gene calls are TRBV20-1 and TRBJ2-3; D unclear. This CDR3 contains 10 residues. Looked up from germline, CDR1 is DFQATT and CDR2 is SNEGSKA (reference sequence). Trimming removed 7 bases from V and 6 bases from J, with 8 bases in between. This chain's CDR3 is CSGGRDTQYF. CDR3 coding DNA: TGCAGTGGGGGTCGCGATACGCAGTATTTT.

CDR3 in amino acids: CAWSWGGDQPQHF. The CDR3 region has the DNA TGTGCCTGGAGTTGGGGGGGCGATCAGCCCCAGCATTTT. The chain employs TRBV30 and TRBJ1-5, with D possibly matching TRBD1 (6 bases). V shed 2 bases and J shed 5 bases, with 10 bases lying between them. Germline lookup yields CDR1 GTSNPN and CDR2 SVGIG (reference sequence). The CDR3 spans 13 residues.

V is TRBV15 and J is TRBJ2-7; D is unclear. The CDR3 length is 15 residues. CDR1 is LNHNV, CDR2 YYDKDF, per germline (reference sequence). Trimming took off 1 base at V and 0 bases at J, with 10 bases between the two ends. For the CDR3, the DNA is TGTGCCACCAGCAGAGGCGGCACCCTCTCCTACGAGCAGTACTTC. Translating gives CATSRGGTLSYEQYF.

This chain connects TRBV19 to TRBJ1-5, with D perhaps matching TRBD1 (6 bases). V lost 5 bases, J lost 7 bases, and 18 bases lay in between. The CDR3 has 15 residues. Germline V CDR1 and CDR2: LNHDA, SQIVND (reference sequence). CDR3 sequence (DNA): TGTGCCAGTAGTTTAGGGGTCAGGGGCGAACAGCCCCAGCATTTT. Translating gives CASSLGVRGEQPQHF.

This CDR3 reads CASSLSTGRLGELFF. The CDR3 bases are TGTGCCAGCAGTTTATCGACAGGTCGGTTGGGGGAGCTGTTTTTT. J is TRBJ2-2 and V is TRBV28; TRBD1 is a possible D gene (6 bases). Germline V gene data show CDR1 as MDHEN and CDR2 as SYDVKM. Trimming shortened V by 1 base and J by 8 bases, and 14 bases separated the two germline ends. CDR3 length: 15 residues.

The chain carries TRBV6-6 and TRBJ1-1; 10 bases agree with TRBD1. The CDR3 has 13 residues. The V gene end was trimmed by 7 bases and the J gene end by 10 bases; junction bases not matched to a gene: 9. Germline assignment: CDR1 MNHNY and CDR2 SVGAGI (reference sequence). The CDR3 coding sequence is TGTGCCAGCACTCGGGACAGGGGAGGCTTAGCTTTCTTT. This translates into CASTRDRGGLAFF.

V and J are TRBV4-3 and TRBJ2-3; 7 bases agree with TRBD2. CDR3 size: 16 residues. CDR1 is LGHNA and CDR2 is YSLEER in the germline V gene. The V and J ends lost 3 bases and 5 bases, in that order; junction bases with no gene match: 11. CDR3 in amino acids: CASSQAGPQRGDTQYF. CDR3 bases: TGCGCCAGCAGCCAGGCCGGGCCACAGCGGGGAGATACGCAGTATTTT.

This chain links TRBV10-3 with TRBJ1-2; D unresolved. This CDR3 contains 12 residues. Trimming pared 6 bases from V and 1 base from J, leaving 6 bases between. CDR1 and CDR2 from the germline V gene are ENHRY and SYGVKD. The CDR3 region has the DNA TGTGCCATCAGCCCAAATAACTATGGCTACACCTTC. It yields the protein CAISPNNYGYTF.